The sample holds many counts of the clone carrying this T cell receptor beta chain. Sample time point: after trial treatment. Treatment indicated: LDRT plus nivolumab, ipilimumab, low-dose cyclophosphamide and aspirin (RACIN trial). The data were taken from a study of low-dose radiotherapy and immunotherapy resistance in tumors. As for the study in general: A dose of 0.5 Gy per fraction was delivered to Cohort 1 every 2 weeks, for a total of 6.5 Gy. For four cycles from cycle 1 day 1, patients took 300 mg oral aspirin daily. Per fraction, Cohort 2 was given 1 Gy every two weeks, accumulating a total of 13 Gy over 26 weeks. Cyclophosphamide was given intravenously at 200 mg/m2 every two weeks, and each dose came one day before radiation and immunotherapy.

TRAV and TRBV primers primed cDNA for both TCRalpha and TCRbeta. PCR amplification of the TCRs was performed with Phusion for approximately 20 PCR cycles, and it relied on a constant-region primer together with a V-primer adapter. One entry per CDR3 protein results from TCRdb running MiXCR on the reads. In the table there are approximately 100,000 distinct CDR3 sequences, 20% to 25% of which are singletons. The sequencing used PBMCs, collected after low-dose radiotherapy plus immunotherapy. This TCR was sampled from a male donor with prostate cancer.

This chain's CDR3 is CSVGTDANTGELFF. CDR3 nucleotides: TGCAGCGTCGGGACTGATGCGAACACCGGGGAGCTGTTTTTT. The chain uses TRBV29-1 and TRBJ2-2, with D possibly TRBD2 on 6 matching bases. Germline values: CDR1 SQVTM, CDR2 ANQGSEA. Trimming took off 6 bases at V and 0 bases at J, with 11 bases between the two ends. The CDR3 has 14 amino acids.